This T cell receptor beta chain emerged from a study of blood T cell repertoires in COVID-19. Looking at the study overall: The origin of the acute and convalescent COVID-19 samples was the United States, Italy and Spain. T cells, B-cell-depleted T cells, or PBMCs supplied cDNA or gDNA.

With 5 bases clipped from V and 3 bases from J, the junction kept 15 bases outside the gene matches. This CDR3 has 18 amino acids. In germline, CDR1 is SGHTA, CDR2 FQGNSA. As handled by the study authors: Estimation of nucleated cell counts relied on the amplification of reference gene primers. Some clones are missing from TCRdb's copy, which holds only in-frame ones; the method was immunoSEQ multiplex PCR. Clonal size and the V and J genes are those of that table, whereas D and trimming came from the DNA. This sample has some 200,000 clones, with 85% to 90% found just once. The rearrangement joins TRBV7-2 to TRBJ1-5; 8 bases map to TRBD1. This clonotype originated in a man at least 80 years old with acute or convalescent COVID-19. The sequencing sample was made of peripheral blood. This CDR3 is CASSPRSRGRITNQPQHF. The CDR3 bases are TGTGCCAGCAGCCCCAGGTCCAGGGGGCGGATTACCAATCAGCCCCAGCATTTT.